This T cell receptor beta chain was documented in a study of shared clonotypes between healthy human individuals. Study conclusions and caveats: Generally, naive subsets (rather than memory subsets) showed larger estimated richness. Clonotypes which were not shared had lower generation probabilities than clonotypes that all four donors shared. Among donors, sharing of clonotypes was expected to be affected by sequencing depth.

Each subset's genomic DNA was split evenly across several immunoSEQ plates. Produced via immunoSEQ multiplex PCR; TCRdb's table is partial and in-frame only. The profile shows some 2,100,000 clones, approximately 94% of them singletons. Germline CDR1 and CDR2: SGHRS and YFSETQ. The CDR3 loop spans 14 amino acids. The V end lost 4 bases, the J end lost 1 base, and 11 bases lay between the germline ends. A note on this clone: Antigen: not known.

V is TRBV5-1 and J is TRBJ1-1; TRBD1 is a possible D gene (6 bases). The sequencing input was naive CD4+ T cells sorted from blood. Subset defined: CD45RA+ positively selected. This clonotype originated in a man aged 18 to 30 in good health. CDR3 amino acids: CASSAEGGNTEAFF. The CDR3 DNA follows: TGCGCCAGCAGCGCGGAAGGGGGGAACACTGAAGCTTTCTTT.